Below are 24 T cell receptor beta chains sequenced from a single sample in a study of control samples from healthy donors and cancer patients (dated by TCRdb to about 2020). Libraries were made using the immunoSEQ multiplex PCR assay. TCRdb holds this immuneACCESS table with in-frame rearrangements only. Some clones are missing; in checked studies, unresolved V genes explain under half, and the rest has no known cause. Recorded for this sample are over 100,000 clones; around nine tenths of them occurred a single time. The top ten hold 3% to 3.5% of the sample. The specimen was blood. These receptors all come from a man aged 45-65 years in good health.

The J gene is TRBJ2-3, the V gene TRBV15; D is perhaps TRBD2 (6 bases). With 3 bases removed from V and 2 bases from J, the gap between germline ends came to 9 bases. Germline lookup yields CDR1 LNHNV and CDR2 YYDKDF (reference sequence). CDR3 length equals 14 residues. CDR3 DNA: TGTGCCACCAGCAGTGGGGGGAACACAGATACGCAGTATTTT. Its protein is CATSSGGNTDTQYF. Full variable domain (remainder filled in from reference TRBV15 and TRBJ2-3): DAMVIQNPRYQVTQFGKPVTLSCSQTLNHNVMYWYQQKSSQAPKLLFHYYDKDFNNEADTPDNFQSRRPNTSFCFLDIRSPGLGDTAMYLCATSSGGNTDTQYFGPGTRLTVL.

V and J are TRBV4-1 and TRBJ1-2; the D gene is possibly TRBD1 (5 bases). Germline values: CDR1 MGHRA, CDR2 YSYEKL. The CDR3 length is 15 residues. V was cut by 1 base and J by 7 bases, with 16 bases left in between. The chain's CDR3 is CASSQVGRDGGGYTF. In DNA form, the CDR3 reads TGCGCCAGCAGCCAAGTAGGTCGGGACGGGGGTGGCTACACCTTC.

V is TRBV15 and J is TRBJ2-1, with D maybe TRBD1 (6 bases). The CDR3 contains 18 residues. The V gene lost 1 base and the J gene lost 3 bases, with 19 bases spanning the gap. Germline CDR1 is LNHNV and CDR2 is YYDKDF (reference sequence). The CDR3 bases are TGTGCCACCAGCAGAGTAAAGGGCACAGGGACCTTCTACAATGAGCAGTTCTTC. Translation: CATSRVKGTGTFYNEQFF.

V is TRBV28 and J is TRBJ2-7; D possibly uses TRBD1 or TRBD2 (7 bases each). Trimming pared 8 bases from V and 13 bases from J, leaving 33 bases between. The CDR3 loop spans 16 amino acids. Germline CDR1 and CDR2: MDHEN and SYDVKM. CDR3 loop: CASQPGQGASRGGFYF. CDR3 coding DNA: TGTGCCAGCCAACCCGGGCAGGGAGCCTCCAGGGGGGGGTTTTACTTC.

The rearrangement uses TRBV6-5 and TRBJ1-6; 7 positions agree with TRBD1. CDR1 and CDR2 from the germline V gene are MNHEY and SVGAGI. There are 16 residues in the CDR3. Germline trimming cut 0 bases from V and 6 bases from J; bases unmatched to any gene: 5. CDR3 amino acids: CASSYSGGAGNSPLHF. The CDR3 DNA reads TGTGCCAGCAGTTACTCAGGGGGCGCCGGTAATTCACCCCTCCACTTT.

This chain uses TRBV6-2 or TRBV6-3 with TRBJ2-7, with D possibly TRBD2 on 6 matching bases. CDR3 size: 14 residues. Germline V gives CDR1 MNHEY, CDR2 SVGEGT. V lost 5 bases, J lost 1 base, and 12 bases lay in between. The CDR3 DNA sequence: TGTGCCAGCAGTCCGACTAGTCGGTCCTACGAGCAGTACTTC. It codes for CASSPTSRSYEQYF.

This sequence joins TRBV2 and TRBJ1-6; D gene unclear. V lost 7 bases to trimming and J lost 8 bases, with 15 bases between them. The CDR3 spans 14 residues. The V gene's germline CDR1 is SNHLY and CDR2 FYNNEI. CDR3 loop: CASKTRSGDSPLHF. CDR3 bases: TGTGCCAGCAAAACACGCTCCGGGGATTCACCCCTCCACTTT.

The chain joins TRBV19 to TRBJ1-2; 8 positions match TRBD1. The junction had 13 bases not matched to a gene; V was cut back by 5 bases and J by 8 bases. CDR1 LNHDA and CDR2 SQIVND come from the germline V gene (reference sequence). The CDR3 covers 15 residues. This CDR3 reads CASSPSQGATRGYTF. The CDR3 nucleotides read TGTGCCAGTAGTCCCTCCCAGGGGGCGACGCGCGGCTACACCTTC.

This chain connects TRBV19 to TRBJ2-7, with D tentatively TRBD1 (6 bases). In germline, CDR1 is LNHDA, CDR2 SQIVND (reference sequence). Trimming took 6 bases from V and 2 from J, leaving 14 bases between them. This CDR3 is built from 14 residues. This chain's CDR3 is CASSGGQHTYEQYF. In nucleotides, the CDR3 is TGTGCCAGTAGCGGAGGACAGCATACCTACGAGCAGTACTTC.

The chain is built from TRBV29-1 and TRBJ2-1, with D perhaps TRBD1 (6 bases). Trimming shortened V by 4 bases and J by 4 bases, and 8 bases separated the two germline ends. Germline CDR1 reads SQVTM; CDR2 reads ANQGSEA. The CDR3 runs to 12 residues. The CDR3 is CSVGTVYNEQFF. For the CDR3, the DNA is TGCAGCGTTGGGACAGTGTACAATGAGCAGTTCTTC.

The chain joins TRBV5-5 to TRBJ2-5; D is unresolved. Germline-derived CDR1 and CDR2 are SGHKS and YYEKEE (reference sequence). The ends were cut back, 4 bases at V and 1 base at J, with 8 bases in the middle. This CDR3 has 13 amino acids. As DNA, the CDR3 is TGTGCCAGCAGCGGGTTTGCCCAAGAGACCCAGTACTTC. Residues: CASSGFAQETQYF.

The chain employs TRBV6-5 and TRBJ2-2; D possibly matches TRBD1 or TRBD2 (6 bases each). Germline loops: CDR1 MNHEY, CDR2 SVGAGI. V dropped 8 bases and J dropped 6 bases, with 19 bases sitting between them. CDR3 length: 15 residues. This chain's CDR3 is CASLPQGGWSGELFF. CDR3 nucleotide sequence: TGTGCCAGCTTACCTCAAGGGGGGTGGTCCGGGGAGCTGTTTTTT.

The chain combines TRBV3-1 (or the pseudogene TRBV3-2) with TRBJ2-5; D is unclear. The CDR3 extends over 15 amino acids. The germline V gene has CDR1 LGHDT and CDR2 YNNKEL (reference sequence). V gave up 0 bases and J gave up 0 bases, with 8 bases separating them. CDR3: CASSQDPEYQETQYF. The CDR3 coding sequence is TGTGCCAGCAGCCAAGACCCAGAGTACCAAGAGACCCAGTACTTC.

This chain joins TRBV6-1 and TRBJ2-2, with 10 bases lining up with TRBD1. Germline CDR1 MNHNS, CDR2 SASEGT. The CDR3 runs to 17 residues. Losses at the gene ends were 0 bases for V and 7 bases for J; bases not matched to a gene: 8. In DNA form, the CDR3 reads TGTGCCAGCAGTGAAGCGCTTCGAGGACAGGGGGGCGGGGAGCTGTTTTTT. Its protein product is CASSEALRGQGGGELFF.

The chain has TRBV28 and TRBJ1-4; D is ambiguous. CDR3 length equals 13 residues. Germline CDR1 and CDR2: MDHEN and SYDVKM. Trimming stripped 7 bases from V and 1 base from J, with 7 bases between. The CDR3 DNA is TGTGCCAGCACACCGGGAACTAATGAAAAACTGTTTTTT. Translating it yields CASTPGTNEKLFF.

This sequence joins TRBV29-1 and TRBJ2-1; TRBD1 matches 9 bases. J was trimmed by 4 bases and V by 6 bases; bases with no gene match: 10. CDR1 and CDR2 (germline): SQVTM, ANQGSEA. The CDR3 runs 15 residues. This CDR3 is CSVRTGDAYYNEQFF. CDR3 coding DNA: TGCAGCGTCCGGACAGGGGATGCGTATTACAATGAGCAGTTCTTC.

This rearrangement joins TRBV5-5 to TRBJ1-1; the D is unclear. The V gene's germline CDR1 is SGHKS and CDR2 YYEKEE (reference sequence). V dropped 0 bases and J dropped 1 base, with 10 bases sitting between them. The CDR3 is 15 amino acids. This CDR3 reads CASSLVAAENTEAFF. In DNA, the CDR3 is TGTGCCAGCAGCTTGGTGGCAGCGGAGAACACTGAAGCTTTCTTT.

The chain uses TRBV11-2 and TRBJ2-3; unclear D gene. V was trimmed by 1 base and J by 3 bases, leaving 8 bases between them. The CDR3 contains 14 residues. Germline V lookup: CDR1 SGHAT, CDR2 FQNNGV. The CDR3 spells CASSLGVSTDTQYF. For the CDR3, the DNA is TGTGCCAGCAGCTTAGGTGTCTCGACAGATACGCAGTATTTT.

This clone appeared a few times. The chain employs TRBV6-6 and TRBJ2-7; TRBD1 aligns across 7 bases. This CDR3 has 12 residues. Looked up from germline, CDR1 is MNHNY and CDR2 is SVGAGI (reference sequence). Losses at the gene ends were 6 bases for V and 13 bases for J; bases not matched to a gene: 12. CDR3 bases: TGTGCCAGCAGCCATAACAACGACAGGGCTTACTTC. Translating it yields CASSHNNDRAYF.

The V gene is TRBV28, the J gene TRBJ2-7; D assignment may be TRBD1 or TRBD2 (5 bases each). Germline V lookup: CDR1 MDHEN, CDR2 SYDVKM. V was shortened by 3 bases and J by 4 bases, with 13 bases between the two germline ends. This CDR3 region has 14 residues. CDR3 coding DNA: TGTGCCAGCAGTTTTAGAGGGTCAGGGTACGAGCAGTACTTC. Translated, it gives CASSFRGSGYEQYF.

The CDR3 is CASSPSRGGMNTEAFF. The CDR3 bases are TGTGCCAGCAGCCCGAGCCGGGGGGGGATGAACACTGAAGCTTTCTTT. The V call is TRBV3-1 (or the pseudogene TRBV3-2), the J call TRBJ1-1; D perhaps matches TRBD1 (5 bases). Trimming stripped 4 bases from V and 0 bases from J, with 15 bases between. The CDR3 is made up of 16 amino acids. Germline V gives CDR1 LGHDT, CDR2 YNNKEL (reference sequence).

The chain has TRBV7-9 and TRBJ2-7, with D hard to call. Deletions cut 1 base from V and 3 bases from J, with 10 bases between. This CDR3 contains 14 residues. The germline V gene has CDR1 SEHNR and CDR2 FQNEAQ (reference sequence). DNA of the CDR3: TGTGCCAGCAGCTTAGATGTGTTCCACTACGAGCAGTACTTC. Amino acid sequence: CASSLDVFHYEQYF.

This chain connects TRBV9 to TRBJ2-6, with D possibly being TRBD1 (5 bases). In germline, CDR1 is SGDLS, CDR2 YYNGEE. The V and J ends lost 0 bases and 4 bases respectively, with 8 bases between them. The CDR3 is 15 amino acids. Here the CDR3 DNA reads TGTGCCAGCAGCGTAGCAAGGGGCGGGGCCAACGTCCTGACTTTC. Protein sequence: CASSVARGGANVLTF.

This chain uses TRBV5-1 with TRBJ1-6, with 11 bases that match TRBD1. From germline, CDR1 is SGHRS and CDR2 YFSETQ. Losses at the gene ends were 4 bases for V and 11 bases for J; bases not matched to a gene: 2. The CDR3 covers 13 residues. CDR3 sequence: CASSEGQGAPLHF. DNA for the CDR3: TGCGCCAGCAGCGAGGGACAGGGGGCACCCCTCCACTTT.